A single sample is the source of the 12 T cell receptor beta chains below, sequenced in a study of shared T cell receptors in the human thymus. The assay was immunoSEQ multiplex PCR, and TCRdb's table has in-frame clones only and misses some. The table includes approximately 580,000 clones, approximately 78% detected once. The data also belong to a second study, concerning human thymus T cells.

The sequenced sample was thymocytes. These receptors were obtained from a boy less than two years old with a congenital heart defect.

The V call is TRBV28, the J call TRBJ2-7, with TRBD2 matching 10 bases. From germline, CDR1 is MDHEN and CDR2 SYDVKM. There are 15 residues in the CDR3. Losses at the gene ends were 3 bases for V and 0 bases for J; bases not matched to a gene: 2. CDR3 in DNA: TGTGCCAGCAGTTTTTGGACTAGCGGCTCCTACGAGCAGTACTTC. Amino acid sequence: CASSFWTSGSYEQYF.

The rearrangement uses TRBV9 and TRBJ2-7, with 9 positions matching TRBD1. V lost 2 bases and J lost 7; bases outside the gene matches: 10. Germline V CDR1 and CDR2: SGDLS, YYNGEE. The CDR3 totals 15 residues. CDR3 sequence: CASSVGTGTHLEQYF. CDR3 DNA sequence: TGTGCCAGCAGCGTCGGGACAGGGACTCACCTGGAGCAGTACTTC.

The V call is TRBV27, the J call TRBJ2-7, with 14 bases that match TRBD2. V gave up 0 bases and J gave up 5 bases; unmatched junction bases: 3. This CDR3 contains 16 residues. Germline CDR1 and CDR2: MNHEY and SMNVEV (reference sequence). The CDR3 here is CASSLSGLAGGHEQYF. The CDR3 nucleotides are TGTGCCAGCAGTTTATCAGGACTAGCGGGAGGCCACGAGCAGTACTTC.

The chain has TRBV4-3 and TRBJ2-2, with 11 bases that match TRBD2. In germline, CDR1 is LGHNA, CDR2 YSLEER. The CDR3 length is 16 residues. Unmatched junction bases numbered 8, after V lost 6 bases and J lost 5 bases. CDR3 residues: CASRLTLAGETGELFF. The DNA for the CDR3 is TGCGCCAGCAGACTTACACTAGCGGGAGAAACCGGGGAGCTGTTTTTT.

This clone occurred once. The chain uses TRBV20-1 and TRBJ2-7; D is undetermined. The CDR3 has 11 residues. The V end was cut by 1 base, the J end by 5 bases, with 6 bases between. Germline CDR1 DFQATT, CDR2 SNEGSKA (reference sequence). CDR3 amino acids: CSARVVDEQYF. In nucleotides, the CDR3 is TGCAGTGCTAGAGTTGTCGACGAGCAGTACTTC.

This clone was counted a few times. The V call is TRBV25-1, the J call TRBJ2-3, with 7 bases aligning to TRBD2. Germline V gives CDR1 MGHDK, CDR2 SYGVNS. V lost 2 bases, J lost 5 bases, and 7 bases stayed unmatched. The CDR3 sequence is 15 residues long. The CDR3 sequence: CASSELGGRGDTQYF. CDR3 DNA sequence: TGTGCCAGCAGTGAACTGGGAGGGAGGGGAGATACGCAGTATTTT.

The chain uses TRBV15 and TRBJ2-7; 7 nucleotides line up with TRBD2. CDR3 length: 14 residues. The V and J ends lost 3 bases and 1 base, in that order; junction bases with no gene match: 3. Germline lookup yields CDR1 LNHNV and CDR2 YYDKDF (reference sequence). CDR3 nucleotide sequence: TGTGCCACCAGCAGGGAGCGGGATTCCTACGAGCAGTACTTC. Its protein product is CATSRERDSYEQYF.

The rearrangement links TRBV29-1 to TRBJ1-2; maybe TRBD1 (6 bases). Trimming took 5 bases from V and 8 from J, leaving 9 bases between them. The CDR3 is made up of 10 amino acids. In germline, CDR1 is SQVTM, CDR2 ANQGSEA. The CDR3 protein is CSVPDSGYTF. The CDR3 nucleotides read TGCAGCGTTCCGGACAGCGGCTACACCTTC.

The chain recombines TRBV19 with TRBJ1-5; possibly TRBD1 for D (6 bases). From germline, CDR1 is LNHDA and CDR2 SQIVND (reference sequence). This CDR3 spans 14 amino acids. V was trimmed by 5 bases and J by 5 bases, leaving 13 bases between them. CDR3 coding DNA: TGTGCCAGTAGTCACAGGGACGGTCATCAGCCCCAGCATTTT. This encodes CASSHRDGHQPQHF.

The chain links TRBV7-2 to TRBJ2-6; D may be TRBD1 (5 bases). The CDR3 has 17 residues. V shed 5 bases and J shed 4 bases, with 18 bases lying between them. Germline V gives CDR1 SGHTA, CDR2 FQGNSA. The CDR3 coding sequence is TGTGCCAGCAGCCCCCAAGACAGATCCTCAGGGGCCAACGTCCTGACTTTC. Translated: CASSPQDRSSGANVLTF.

The chain uses TRBV6-4 and TRBJ2-1; 11 bases are a match to TRBD2. The V gene's germline CDR1 is MRHNA and CDR2 SNTAGT. Trimming took 3 bases from V and 8 from J; bases not matched to a gene: 3. CDR3 length: 14 amino acids. The CDR3 here is CASSETSGVYEQFF. The CDR3 region has the DNA TGTGCCAGCAGTGAGACTAGCGGGGTCTATGAGCAGTTCTTC.

The chain recombines TRBV28 with TRBJ2-7, with D tentatively TRBD1 (6 bases). Trimming pared 3 bases from V and 5 bases from J, leaving 17 bases between. CDR3 length: 15 amino acids. Per germline, CDR1 MDHEN and CDR2 SYDVKM. In DNA, the CDR3 is TGTGCCAGCAGTTTCGCTCCAGGGGATCTGGACGAGCAGTACTTC. Its protein is CASSFAPGDLDEQYF.